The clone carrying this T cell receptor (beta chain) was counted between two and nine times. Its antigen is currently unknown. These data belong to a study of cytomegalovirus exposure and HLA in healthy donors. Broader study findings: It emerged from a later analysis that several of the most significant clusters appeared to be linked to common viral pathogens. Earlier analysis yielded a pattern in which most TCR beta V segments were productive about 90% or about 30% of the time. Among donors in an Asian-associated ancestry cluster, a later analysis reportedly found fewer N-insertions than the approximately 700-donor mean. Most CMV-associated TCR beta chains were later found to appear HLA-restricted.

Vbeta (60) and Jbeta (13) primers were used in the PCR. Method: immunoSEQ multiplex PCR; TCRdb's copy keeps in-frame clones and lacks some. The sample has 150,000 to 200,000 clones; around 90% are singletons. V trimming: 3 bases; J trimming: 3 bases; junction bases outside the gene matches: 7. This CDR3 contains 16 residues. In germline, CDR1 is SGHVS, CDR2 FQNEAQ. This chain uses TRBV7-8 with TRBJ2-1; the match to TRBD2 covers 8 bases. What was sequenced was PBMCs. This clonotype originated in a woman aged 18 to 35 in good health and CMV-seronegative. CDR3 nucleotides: TGTGCCAGCAGCTTGTCCTACGGGAGGGTCTACAATGAGCAGTTCTTC. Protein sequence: CASSLSYGRVYNEQFF. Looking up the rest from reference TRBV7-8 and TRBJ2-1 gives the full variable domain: GAGVSQSPRYKVAKRGQDVALRCDPISGHVSLFWYQQALGQGPEFLTYFQNEAQLDKSGLPSDRFFAERPEGSVSTLKIQRTQQEDSAVYLCASSLSYGRVYNEQFFGPGTRLTVL.